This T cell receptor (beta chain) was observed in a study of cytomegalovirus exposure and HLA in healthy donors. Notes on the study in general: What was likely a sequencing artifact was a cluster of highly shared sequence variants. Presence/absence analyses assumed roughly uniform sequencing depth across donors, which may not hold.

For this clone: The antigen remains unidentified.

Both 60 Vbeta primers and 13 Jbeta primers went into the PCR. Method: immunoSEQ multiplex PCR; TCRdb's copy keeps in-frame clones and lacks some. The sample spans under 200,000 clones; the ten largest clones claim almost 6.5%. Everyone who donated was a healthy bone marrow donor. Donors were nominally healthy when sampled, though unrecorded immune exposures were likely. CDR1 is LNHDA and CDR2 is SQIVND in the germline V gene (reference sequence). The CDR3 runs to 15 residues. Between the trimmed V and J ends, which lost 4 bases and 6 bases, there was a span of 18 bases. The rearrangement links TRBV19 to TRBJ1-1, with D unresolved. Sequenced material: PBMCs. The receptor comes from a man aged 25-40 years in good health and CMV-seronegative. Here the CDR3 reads CASSKPVTYFPEAFF. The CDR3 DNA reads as TGTGCCAGTAGTAAGCCGGTTACCTATTTCCCTGAAGCTTTCTTT.